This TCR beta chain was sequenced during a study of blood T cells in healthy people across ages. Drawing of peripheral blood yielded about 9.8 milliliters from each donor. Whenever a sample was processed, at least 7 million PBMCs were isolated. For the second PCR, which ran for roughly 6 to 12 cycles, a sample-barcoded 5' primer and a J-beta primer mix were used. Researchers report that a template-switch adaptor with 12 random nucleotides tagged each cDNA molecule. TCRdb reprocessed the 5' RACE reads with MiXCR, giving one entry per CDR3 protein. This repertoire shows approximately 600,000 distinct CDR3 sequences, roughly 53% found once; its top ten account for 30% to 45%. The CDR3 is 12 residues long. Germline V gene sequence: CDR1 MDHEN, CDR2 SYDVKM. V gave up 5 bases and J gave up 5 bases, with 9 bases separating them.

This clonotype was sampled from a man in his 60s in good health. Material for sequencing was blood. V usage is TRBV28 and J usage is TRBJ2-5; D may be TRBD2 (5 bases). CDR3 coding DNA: TGTGCCAGCAGTGTCCAGCGGGAGACCCAGTACTTC. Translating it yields CASSVQRETQYF.